This is a list of T cell receptor beta chains from one sample in a study of blood T cell repertoires in COVID-19. TCRdb keeps only in-frame clones here, not all; method: immunoSEQ multiplex PCR. The sample yields approximately 170,000 clones, about four fifths seen once. Sequencing was performed on peripheral blood. The receptors stem from a woman older than 75 with acute or convalescent COVID-19. Each CDR3 is given with its conserved first and last residue. The order of the fields is J gene, clone size, V gene, D gene, CDR3 DNA, CDR3 protein. D genes are given only for firm matches. The listing skips clone size in some rows; elsewhere it reads once, few, many or a size class.

J: TRBJ2-3; size: NA; V: TRBV29-1; D: NA; DNA: TGCAGCGTTGATCGTAGAGCCTCATCCGATACGCAGTATTTT; CDR3: CSVDRRASSDTQYF
J: TRBJ2-7; size: NA; V: TRBV7-2; D: TRBD2; DNA: TGTGCCAGCAGCTCCGATCCCGCTAGCGGGAGGGTTTACGAGCAGTACTTC; CDR3: CASSSDPASGRVYEQYF
J: TRBJ1-5; size: NA; V: TRBV4-3; D: NA; DNA: TGCGCCAGCAGCCAAGATGTGGGGCAATGGCAGCCCCAGCATTTT; CDR3: CASSQDVGQWQPQHF
J: TRBJ1-5; size: NA; V: TRBV9; D: TRBD1; DNA: TGTGCCAGCAGCGAAGCCCCAGGGGGGCACCAGCCCCAGCATTTT; CDR3: CASSEAPGGHQPQHF
J: TRBJ1-4; size: NA; V: TRBV20-1; D: NA; DNA: TGCAGTGCTAGTTCAGGGGTAGTGAGTGAAAAACTGTTTTTT; CDR3: CSASSGVVSEKLFF
J: TRBJ2-1; size: NA; V: TRBV6-4; D: TRBD2; DNA: TGTGCCAGCAGTGGATTAGCGGGAGCGGGCAATGAGCAGTTCTTC; CDR3: CASSGLAGAGNEQFF
J: TRBJ2-2; size: NA; V: TRBV11-3; D: NA; DNA: TGTGCCAGCAGCGCCGGAGCTAGCCCAGGACCGTACACCGGGGAGCTGTTTTTT; CDR3: CASSAGASPGPYTGELFF
J: TRBJ1-5; size: once; V: TRBV28; D: NA; DNA: TGTGCCAGCAGTTTATGGGGAGGCGGAAGCAATCAGCCCCAGCATTTT; CDR3: CASSLWGGGSNQPQHF
J: TRBJ2-2; size: NA; V: TRBV5-1; D: TRBD2; DNA: TGCGCCAGCAGCTTTGCGGGGGCGAACACCGGGGAGCTGTTTTTT; CDR3: CASSFAGANTGELFF
J: TRBJ2-5; size: once; V: TRBV7-3; D: NA; DNA: TGTGCCAGCAGCTTATTAGCCAGGGGCAGCCAAGAGACCCAGTACTTC; CDR3: CASSLLARGSQETQYF
J: TRBJ2-5; size: NA; V: TRBV18; D: NA; DNA: TGTGCCAGCTCACCACCGAACTTCCAAGAGACCCAGTACTTC; CDR3: CASSPPNFQETQYF
J: TRBJ1-4; size: NA; V: TRBV5-6; D: NA; DNA: TGTGCCAGCAGCTTGGGCAGCGCGGAAAAACTGTTTTTT; CDR3: CASSLGSAEKLFF
J: TRBJ2-1; size: once; V: TRBV5-1; D: NA; DNA: TGCGCCAGCAGCTTGGACCCAGGGCAGGGGTTGAACAATGAGCAGTTCTTC; CDR3: CASSLDPGQGLNNEQFF
J: TRBJ2-2; size: NA; V: TRBV9; D: TRBD2; DNA: TGTGCCAGCAGCCTATTCCCGGGACTAGCGGGAGGCTCTAACACCGGGGAGCTGTTTTTT; CDR3: CASSLFPGLAGGSNTGELFF
J: TRBJ1-6; size: NA; V: TRBV6-6; D: NA; DNA: TGTGCCAGCAGTTATCGGGCAGGGCTGAATTCACCCCTCCACTTT; CDR3: CASSYRAGLNSPLHF
J: TRBJ2-1; size: NA; V: TRBV5-1; D: NA; DNA: TGCGCCAGCAGCTTGGGGAGGACTATCGGCGGGGAGCAGTTCTTC; CDR3: CASSLGRTIGGEQFF
J: TRBJ2-5; size: few; V: TRBV9; D: NA; DNA: TGTGCCAGCAGCGCGACAGGATTCGGAGGAGGAGAGACCCAGTACTTC; CDR3: CASSATGFGGGETQYF
J: TRBJ2-7; size: NA; V: TRBV7-2; D: TRBD2; DNA: TGTGCCAGCAGCCCCGCGGCGGGAGGAGGCTACGAGCAGTACTTC; CDR3: CASSPAAGGGYEQYF
J: TRBJ1-2; size: NA; V: TRBV7-2; D: NA; DNA: TGTGCCAGCAGCTTAGGGTTTTCAGGTGGCTACACCTTC; CDR3: CASSLGFSGGYTF
J: TRBJ2-5; size: NA; V: TRBV29-1; D: TRBD1; DNA: TGCAGCGTTGACGGACAGGGCGAGACCCAGTACTTC; CDR3: CSVDGQGETQYF
J: TRBJ2-5; size: NA; V: TRBV6-5; D: TRBD1; DNA: TGTGCCAGCAGAGGGACAGGGATGGAGGAGACCCAGTACTTC; CDR3: CASRGTGMEETQYF
J: TRBJ2-1; size: NA; V: TRBV7-9; D: NA; DNA: TGTGCCAGCAGCTTAGCGCTGGGCCAGGGGTGGAATGAGCAGTTCTTC; CDR3: CASSLALGQGWNEQFF
J: TRBJ1-5; size: NA; V: TRBV4-3; D: NA; DNA: TGCGCCAGCAGCCTCGCGGCCAATCAGCCCCAGCATTTT; CDR3: CASSLAANQPQHF
J: TRBJ1-5; size: NA; V: TRBV15; D: TRBD1; DNA: TGTGCCACCAGCAGGGGGACAGCGCAGAGCAATCAGCCCCAGCATTTT; CDR3: CATSRGTAQSNQPQHF
J: TRBJ1-1; size: NA; V: TRBV19; D: NA; DNA: TGTGCCAGTAGTACTACAGGAAACATGAACACTGAAGCTTTCTTT; CDR3: CASSTTGNMNTEAFF
J: TRBJ2-1; size: NA; V: TRBV14; D: TRBD2; DNA: TGTGCCAGCAGCAAAGAGAGCGGGAACTACTACAATGAGCAGTTCTTC; CDR3: CASSKESGNYYNEQFF
J: TRBJ1-6; size: NA; V: TRBV7-8; D: NA; DNA: TGTGCCAGCAGCTTACCGACAGCACCAAATTCACCCCTCCACTTT; CDR3: CASSLPTAPNSPLHF
J: TRBJ2-1; size: NA; V: TRBV3-1/TRBV3-2; D: NA; DNA: TGTGCCAGCAGCCAAGATCCGAGGAGCGATGAGCAGTTCTTC; CDR3: CASSQDPRSDEQFF
J: TRBJ2-1; size: NA; V: TRBV30; D: TRBD1; DNA: TGTGCCTGGGACAGGGGGGGAAACAATGAGCAGTTCTTC; CDR3: CAWDRGGNNEQFF
J: TRBJ2-7; size: NA; V: TRBV7-2; D: TRBD1; DNA: TGTGCCAGCAGCATGCGCTCCGGGACAGGGGCCTACGAGCAGTACTTC; CDR3: CASSMRSGTGAYEQYF
J: TRBJ2-1; size: NA; V: TRBV7-2; D: TRBD2; DNA: TGTGCCAGCAGCTTAGCAGAGGGACTAGCGGGAGCCCCGCAGTTCTTC; CDR3: CASSLAEGLAGAPQFF
J: TRBJ1-5; size: NA; V: TRBV6-1; D: NA; DNA: TGTGCCAGCAGTGAAGCTACAGGGCCCCAGCATTTT; CDR3: CASSEATGPQHF
J: TRBJ2-7; size: NA; V: TRBV6-5; D: TRBD1; DNA: TGTGCCAGCAGTTACTCTGGACAGGGTTTGGACGGCGAGCAGTACTTC; CDR3: CASSYSGQGLDGEQYF
J: TRBJ1-5; size: NA; V: TRBV19; D: NA; DNA: TGTGCCAGTAGACAGGGTAATAGCAATCAGCCCCAGCATTTT; CDR3: CASRQGNSNQPQHF
J: TRBJ2-3; size: NA; V: TRBV4-3; D: NA; DNA: TGCGCCAGCAGCCAAGATCGACTCCTCACAGATACGCAGTATTTT; CDR3: CASSQDRLLTDTQYF
J: TRBJ2-5; size: NA; V: TRBV4-1; D: TRBD2; DNA: TGCGCCAGCAGCCAAGAGGGGCTAGCGGGGGGAGTTGAGACCCAGTACTTC; CDR3: CASSQEGLAGGVETQYF
J: TRBJ2-2; size: NA; V: TRBV7-9; D: TRBD1; DNA: TGTGCCAGCAGCGGGCGGACAGGGGACACCGGGGAGCTGTTTTTT; CDR3: CASSGRTGDTGELFF
J: TRBJ2-1; size: NA; V: TRBV10-3; D: NA; DNA: TGTGCCACCATAGGAGGTAGCTCCTACAATGAGCAGTTCTTC; CDR3: CATIGGSSYNEQFF
J: TRBJ2-5; size: NA; V: TRBV19; D: NA; DNA: TGTGCCAGTCGGAGCAGAGCCTACCAAGAGACCCAGTACTTC; CDR3: CASRSRAYQETQYF
J: TRBJ2-5; size: NA; V: TRBV5-4; D: NA; DNA: TGTGCCAGCAGCTTGTACCCGGGAGAGACCCAGTACTTC; CDR3: CASSLYPGETQYF
J: TRBJ2-5; size: NA; V: TRBV4-1; D: TRBD1; DNA: TGCGCCAGCAGCCGAGACAGGGGTGGCGAGACCCAGTACTTC; CDR3: CASSRDRGGETQYF
J: TRBJ2-1; size: NA; V: TRBV6-5; D: TRBD2; DNA: TGTGCCAGCGGGCGGGGGGATTCGGTAGTCAATGAGCAGTTCTTC; CDR3: CASGRGDSVVNEQFF
J: TRBJ2-7; size: NA; V: TRBV5-1; D: TRBD2; DNA: TGCGCCAGCAGCTTGGGACTAGCGGAACCCTACGAGCAGTACTTC; CDR3: CASSLGLAEPYEQYF
J: TRBJ1-6; size: NA; V: TRBV6-5; D: NA; DNA: TGTGCCAGCAGTTATGAGACAGTCGGTTCACCCCTCCACTTT; CDR3: CASSYETVGSPLHF
J: TRBJ2-7; size: NA; V: TRBV20-1; D: TRBD1; DNA: TGCAGTGCTAGTCGGGACAGGCGTCCCTACGAGCAGTACTTC; CDR3: CSASRDRRPYEQYF
J: TRBJ2-5; size: NA; V: TRBV6-2/TRBV6-3; D: NA; DNA: TGTGCCAGCAGTTGGCAGGGCCAAGAGACCCAGTACTTC; CDR3: CASSWQGQETQYF
J: TRBJ2-2; size: few; V: TRBV5-4; D: NA; DNA: TGTGCCAGCAGCTTGATGCAGGTGAACACCGGGGAGCTGTTTTTT; CDR3: CASSLMQVNTGELFF
J: TRBJ2-5; size: NA; V: TRBV7-9; D: NA; DNA: TGTGCCACCTCCGTTGGAGCGGTTCAAGAGACCCAGTACTTC; CDR3: CATSVGAVQETQYF
J: TRBJ2-3; size: NA; V: TRBV12-3/TRBV12-4; D: NA; DNA: TGTGCCAGCAGCTCCGGGACACATACGCAGTATTTT; CDR3: CASSSGTHTQYF
J: TRBJ2-3; size: NA; V: TRBV20-1; D: NA; DNA: TGCAGTGCTAGTAGCTTGCCACCCCCCGCAGATACGCAGTATTTT; CDR3: CSASSLPPPADTQYF
J: TRBJ2-5; size: NA; V: TRBV11-1; D: TRBD2; DNA: TGTGCCAGCAGCCGGACTAGCGGGGGGGCAGGAGAGACCCAGTACTTC; CDR3: CASSRTSGGAGETQYF
J: TRBJ2-3; size: NA; V: TRBV6-5; D: TRBD2; DNA: TGTGCCAGCAGTTCCGTGACTAGCGGGAGCACAGATACGCAGTATTTT; CDR3: CASSSVTSGSTDTQYF
J: TRBJ1-5; size: NA; V: TRBV15; D: NA; DNA: TGTGCCACCAGCAGAGATTTCGGGAATCAGCCCCAGCATTTT; CDR3: CATSRDFGNQPQHF
J: TRBJ1-2; size: NA; V: TRBV4-1; D: TRBD1; DNA: TGCGCCAGCAGCCAAGTCACAGGGGATAGCTATGGCTACACCTTC; CDR3: CASSQVTGDSYGYTF
J: TRBJ1-1; size: NA; V: TRBV9; D: NA; DNA: TGTGCCAGCAGCTTCACACAGAACACTGAAGCTTTCTTT; CDR3: CASSFTQNTEAFF
J: TRBJ2-6; size: NA; V: TRBV5-1; D: TRBD1; DNA: TGCGCCAGCAGCCGGACAGGGGCTGGGGCCAACGTCCTGACTTTC; CDR3: CASSRTGAGANVLTF
J: TRBJ1-3; size: NA; V: TRBV18; D: NA; DNA: TGTGCCAGCTCACCATCGCTCAGCCCCACCGTCGGGAACACCATATATTTT; CDR3: CASSPSLSPTVGNTIYF
J: TRBJ2-7; size: NA; V: TRBV5-6; D: NA; DNA: TGTGCCAGCAGCCTAACAGGGTACGAGCAGTACTTC; CDR3: CASSLTGYEQYF